The rows below give T cell receptor beta chains drawn from one sample of a study of shared clonotypes between healthy human individuals. Assay used: immunoSEQ multiplex PCR; TCRdb lists only in-frame clones, some missing. In the table there are a few million clones, just under 95% of which are singletons. Sequencing input: naive CD8+ T cells from PBMCs. The receptors were sampled from a man in his late teens or twenties in good health. Some clones in this sample may be carry-over from other donors' samples. Both conserved end residues are trimmed from each CDR3. Rows may omit the clone size; those that give it use once, few, many or a size class.

TRBJ1-5 | TRBV19 | NA | ASLLRQGYSNQPQH
TRBJ2-7 | TRBV19 | NA | ASSMLAGESYEQY
TRBJ2-3 | TRBV27 | NA | ASSLNPRTDTQY
TRBJ2-3 | TRBV25-1 | NA | ASSVGTDRGDTQY
TRBJ2-5 | TRBV28 | NA | ASSLLRGQVPGETQY
TRBJ1-1 | TRBV7-9 | few | ASSDPGAPEAF
TRBJ1-5 | TRBV27 | NA | ASSPQDRGTLNQPQH
TRBJ1-3 | TRBV7-9 | NA | ASSFSGDRAFSGNTIY
TRBJ1-4 | TRBV27 | once | ASSTTGGSEKLF
TRBJ2-1 | TRBV9 | NA | ASSVGSSGSEQF
TRBJ2-5 | TRBV10-3 | NA | ATRQEAETQY
TRBJ1-2 | TRBV7-2 | NA | ASSYSGTNYGYT
TRBJ2-7 | TRBV4-2 | NA | ASSPDRAYEQY
TRBJ2-1 | TRBV6-5 | NA | ASSYGGGSSYNEQF
TRBJ1-2 | TRBV5-4 | NA | ASSPGDDGYT
TRBJ2-5 | TRBV7-9 | NA | ASSLVGGQETQY
TRBJ2-2 | TRBV28 | NA | ASSSHWGDRGPSGELF
TRBJ1-2 | TRBV9 | NA | ASSVTAGVNYGYT
TRBJ1-2 | TRBV14 | NA | ASSQALRGLDYGYT
TRBJ2-7 | TRBV27 | once | TSDSWDGSSYEQY
TRBJ1-1 | TRBV9 | NA | ASSVGKGLATEAF
TRBJ1-5 | TRBV6-1 | NA | ASSEGGPFSNQPQH
TRBJ2-4 | TRBV5-6 | NA | ASSPTGALAKNIQY
TRBJ2-7 | TRBV2 | NA | ASRGTSGPYEQY
TRBJ2-1 | TRBV7-6 | NA | ASSSPGGEAYNEQF
TRBJ1-5 | TRBV4-3 | NA | ASSQWRGQPQH
TRBJ2-1 | TRBV9 | NA | ASSVGSGSYNEQF
TRBJ1-1 | TRBV27 | NA | ASSLITNTEAF
TRBJ1-1 | TRBV6-1 | NA | AIEGGVVRWTEAF
TRBJ2-1 | TRBV7-9 | NA | ASSLAAGSPYNEQF
TRBJ2-6 | TRBV28 | NA | ASSGPRVETGANVLT
TRBJ2-1 | TRBV5-1 | NA | ASSYRQGAHNEQF
TRBJ1-1 | TRBV10-1 | few | ASSGDRGLNTEAF